Listed here are 27 T cell receptor beta chains from one sample, sequenced in a study of technical replicates of blood from several donors. The assay was immunoSEQ multiplex PCR, and TCRdb's table has in-frame clones only and misses some. The sample contains under 100,000 clones, approximately 96% of which appear only once. Sample: T cells isolated from PBMCs. The receptors originated from a human donor in good health.

This clone is a singleton in its sample. One end of the junction fails to match germline, which may point to a read error. Other DNA sequences of this sample code for an identical CDR3. This chain connects TRBV5-1 to TRBJ2-7, with TRBD2 as a possible D gene (5 bases). The length of the CDR3 is 17 residues. CDR1 is SGHRS and CDR2 is YFSETQ in the germline V gene. DNA for the CDR3: TGTGCCAGCAGCTCGTCCCCGGCTAGGGAGCAAGGAAACGAGCAGTACTTC. It encodes CASSSSPAREQGNEQYF.

The gene calls are TRBV5-1 and TRBJ2-1, with 7 bases aligning to TRBD2. CDR1 SGHRS and CDR2 YFSETQ come from the germline V gene. The CDR3 is made up of 20 amino acids. J lost 1 base, V lost 4 bases, and 20 bases had no gene match. CDR3 nucleotides: TGCGCCAGCAGCCCTCTACCGGGGGGTAAGGTTTTCAGTTCCTACAATGAGCAGTTCTTC. Translation: CASSPLPGGKVFSSYNEQFF.

The chain couples TRBV5-4 to TRBJ2-7; 7 bases fit TRBD2. Trimming took 2 bases from V and 4 from J; bases not matched to a gene: 9. The CDR3 sequence is 15 residues long. Germline values: CDR1 SGHNT, CDR2 YYREEE (reference sequence). CDR3 amino acids: CASSLASGTGYEQYF. The CDR3, as DNA: TGTGCCAGCAGCTTAGCTAGCGGAACTGGTTACGAGCAGTACTTC. The full variable domain, rest sourced from reference TRBV5-4 and TRBJ2-7, is ETGVTQSPTHLIKTRGQQVTLRCSSQSGHNTVSWYQQALGQGPQFIFQYYREEENGRGNFPPRFSGLQFPNYSSELNVNALELDDSALYLCASSLASGTGYEQYFGPGTRLTVT.

The chain combines TRBV6-1 with TRBJ2-7; D may be TRBD2 (6 bases). Germline V CDR1 and CDR2: MNHNS, SASEGT. CDR3 length: 13 residues. V dropped 5 bases and J dropped 3 bases, with 11 bases sitting between them. In DNA, the CDR3 is TGTGCCAGCAGTACGGGACTCTTCTACGAGCAGTACTTC. This gives the protein CASSTGLFYEQYF.

The rearrangement links TRBV6-5 to TRBJ2-7; TRBD1 aligns across 7 bases. The V and J ends lost 6 bases and 4 bases, in that order; junction bases with no gene match: 6. CDR1 is MNHEY, CDR2 SVGAGI, per germline. This CDR3 comprises 13 residues. CDR3 sequence reads: CASSGMTGYEQYF. CDR3 DNA sequence: TGTGCCAGCAGCGGAATGACAGGGTACGAGCAGTACTTC.

V and J are TRBV1 and TRBJ2-3; the DNA was not compared with TRBD2, the D call given in the table. TRBV1 is a recognized pseudogene. The CDR3 is 14 residues long. CDR3 loop: CTSSHPRVAGLTYF. The CDR3 coding sequence is TGCACCAGCAGCCACCCGAGGGTAGCGGGGTTAACGTATTTT.

The V and J genes are TRBV20-1 and TRBJ2-2, with unresolved D. The CDR3 extends over 11 amino acids. V was cut by 3 bases and J by 4 bases, with 3 bases left in between. Germline lookup yields CDR1 DFQATT and CDR2 SNEGSKA (reference sequence). DNA for the CDR3: TGCAGTGCTAGGGCCACCGGGGAGCTGTTTTTT. Its protein product is CSARATGELFF.

This clone was seen just once. This chain uses TRBV9 with TRBJ2-2; D call uncertain. The germline V gene has CDR1 SGDLS and CDR2 YYNGEE. The CDR3 has 16 amino acids. Trimming removed 0 bases from V and 6 bases from J, with 15 bases in between. DNA for the CDR3: TGTGCCAGCAGCGTAGCTCTATCGTTCGCGGCCGGGGAGCTGTTTTTT. This encodes CASSVALSFAAGELFF.

The chain joins TRBV10-3 to TRBJ1-2, with 9 bases matching TRBD1. CDR1 and CDR2 from the germline V gene are ENHRY and SYGVKD. This CDR3 comprises 13 residues. V dropped 8 bases and J dropped 7; count of bases not matched to a gene: 8. CDR3 DNA: TGTGCCATCCAAGGGACAGGGAGGGGTGGCTACACCTTC. This encodes CAIQGTGRGGYTF.

This clone was observed a single time. The chain carries TRBV19 and TRBJ1-2, with D perhaps TRBD1 (5 bases). The CDR3 extends over 15 amino acids. Germline V CDR1 and CDR2: LNHDA, SQIVND (reference sequence). The V end was cut by 5 bases, the J end by 2 bases, with 15 bases between. The CDR3 sequence: CASSPTGLTNYGYTF. The CDR3 coding sequence is TGTGCCAGTAGTCCAACGGGACTGACGAACTATGGCTACACCTTC.

The rearrangement links TRBV6-5 to TRBJ2-7, with a tentative D call TRBD2 (5 bases). V dropped 2 bases and J dropped 3 bases, with 8 bases sitting between them. The CDR3 covers 13 residues. The V gene's germline CDR1 is MNHEY and CDR2 SVGAGI. The CDR3 DNA reads TGTGCCAGCAGTTACGGGCGGGTCTACGAGCAGTACTTC. Amino acid sequence: CASSYGRVYEQYF.

This clone was seen just once. The chain links TRBV5-4 to TRBJ1-1, with unresolved D. This CDR3 contains 15 residues. Germline lookup yields CDR1 SGHNT and CDR2 YYREEE (reference sequence). Trimming took 2 bases from V and 2 from J, leaving 13 bases between them. CDR3 DNA sequence: TGTGCCAGCAGCTTCCCGGCGGGAGAAAACACTGAAGCTTTCTTT. This codes for CASSFPAGENTEAFF.

V gene TRBV7-6 combines with J gene TRBJ2-1, with 7 positions matching TRBD2. V shed 0 bases, J shed 2 bases, and the junction held 4 bases outside the gene matches. CDR1 is SGHVS, CDR2 FNYEAQ, per germline. The CDR3 totals 16 residues. The CDR3 is CASSLALGGAYNEQFF. In nucleotides, the CDR3 is TGTGCCAGCAGCTTAGCGCTGGGGGGGGCCTACAATGAGCAGTTCTTC.

The chain has TRBV27 and TRBJ2-3; a weak D match, TRBD2 (7 bases). Germline loops: CDR1 MNHEY, CDR2 SMNVEV (reference sequence). The CDR3 is 15 residues long. V shed 5 bases and J shed 2 bases, with 14 bases lying between them. The CDR3 sequence is CASSPLGGATDTQYF. The CDR3, as DNA: TGTGCCAGCAGTCCCTTGGGGGGGGCCACAGATACGCAGTATTTT.

Only a few counts were recorded for this clone. The chain joins TRBV5-1 to TRBJ2-7; D might be TRBD2 (5 bases). CDR1 is SGHRS and CDR2 is YFSETQ in the germline V gene. The CDR3 is made up of 15 amino acids. The V and J ends lost 0 bases and 0 bases respectively, with 10 bases between them. The CDR3 coding sequence is TGCGCCAGCAGCTTGGTCGGCGGAGGCTCCTACGAGCAGTACTTC. Translating gives CASSLVGGGSYEQYF. Combining the CDR3 with reference TRBV5-1 and TRBJ2-7 gives the whole variable domain KAGVTQTPRYLIKTRGQQVTLSCSPISGHRSVSWYQQTPGQGLQFLFEYFSETQRNKGNFPGRFSGRQFSNSRSEMNVSTLELGDSALYLCASSLVGGGSYEQYFGPGTRLTVT.

The genes are TRBV30 and TRBJ2-5; TRBD1 matches at 10 bases. Germline-derived CDR1 and CDR2 are GTSNPN and SVGIG (reference sequence). The CDR3 is 15 residues long. V was clipped by 0 bases and J by 5 bases; unmatched bases: 6. In DNA, the CDR3 is TGTGCCTGGAGTGTATCGACAGGGGGCGCGGAGACCCAGTACTTC. Encoded protein: CAWSVSTGGAETQYF.

V gene TRBV4-1 combines with J gene TRBJ2-7, with D perhaps matching TRBD1 (6 bases). V was shortened by 1 base and J by 3 bases, with 13 bases between the two germline ends. CDR3 length: 15 residues. The germline V gene has CDR1 MGHRA and CDR2 YSYEKL. CDR3 region: CASSQVPTGRYEQYF. As DNA, the CDR3 is TGCGCCAGCAGCCAAGTCCCGACAGGCCGCTACGAGCAGTACTTC.

The V gene is TRBV19, the J gene TRBJ2-3; tentative D call: TRBD2 (6 bases). The germline CDR1 and CDR2 sequences are LNHDA and SQIVND (reference sequence). CDR3 length equals 13 residues. Trimming shortened V by 5 bases and J by 5 bases, and 11 bases separated the two germline ends. CDR3 amino acids: CASSPEGGDTQYF. CDR3 nucleotide sequence: TGTGCCAGTAGTCCAGAGGGAGGAGATACGCAGTATTTT.

In nucleotides, the CDR3 is TGTGCCAGCAGAAACCGGGACAGTGAAAAACTGTTTTTT. Amino acid sequence: CASRNRDSEKLFF. The V gene is TRBV5-6, the J gene TRBJ1-4; 7 bases are shared with TRBD1. The CDR3 spans 13 residues. CDR1 is SGHDT and CDR2 is YYEEEE in the germline V gene. J was trimmed by 7 bases and V by 5 bases; bases with no gene match: 5.

The chain joins TRBV29-1 to TRBJ2-2; D might be TRBD1 (6 bases). The CDR3 consists of 12 residues. V lost 5 bases and J 6 bases, leaving 10 bases between the germline ends. The germline CDR1 and CDR2 sequences are SQVTM and ANQGSEA. CDR3 region: CSVQGFAGELFF. Here the CDR3 DNA reads TGCAGCGTTCAGGGGTTCGCCGGGGAGCTGTTTTTT.

The rearrangement links TRBV15 to TRBJ1-2, with D maybe TRBD1 (6 bases). The CDR3 sequence is 16 residues long. V gave up 7 bases and J gave up 4 bases, with 22 bases separating them. Germline CDR1 is LNHNV and CDR2 is YYDKDF (reference sequence). This chain's CDR3 is CATKSGEVDRLYGYTF. In nucleotides, the CDR3 is TGTGCCACCAAAAGCGGGGAGGTGGACAGACTCTATGGCTACACCTTC.

Regarding this clone: This sample also contains other DNA sequences that code for the same CDR3. This CDR3 reads CASSPTATNEKLFF. The CDR3 nucleotides are TGTGCCAGCAGCCCGACAGCAACTAATGAAAAACTGTTTTTT. The rearrangement uses TRBV6-5 and TRBJ1-4; D perhaps matches TRBD1 (5 bases). Germline-derived CDR1 and CDR2 are MNHEY and SVGAGI. This CDR3 is built from 14 residues. V lost 6 bases and J lost 0, with 8 bases in between.

The V and J genes are TRBV5-4 and TRBJ1-4; D is unclear. The CDR3 has 13 amino acids. Germline values: CDR1 SGHNT, CDR2 YYREEE (reference sequence). Trimming shortened V by 0 bases and J by 6 bases, and 6 bases separated the two germline ends. The CDR3 loop is CASSLVVYEKLFF. CDR3 coding DNA: TGTGCCAGCAGCTTGGTCGTATATGAAAAACTGTTTTTT.

The gene calls are TRBV5-8 and TRBJ1-4; the match to TRBD1 covers 9 bases. Germline CDR1 SGHTS, CDR2 YDEGEE. This CDR3 comprises 19 residues. V shed 4 bases, J shed 0 bases, and the junction held 13 bases outside the gene matches. The CDR3: CASSPEQGATLSTNEKLFF. CDR3 coding DNA: TGTGCCAGCAGCCCGGAACAGGGGGCAACCTTATCAACTAATGAAAAACTGTTTTTT.

The J gene is TRBJ2-2, the V gene TRBV5-4; 13 bases align to TRBD2. Losses at the gene ends were 5 bases for V and 0 bases for J; bases not matched to a gene: 7. This CDR3 has 18 residues. Germline V gene lookup returns CDR1 SGHNT and CDR2 YYREEE (reference sequence). DNA of the CDR3: TGTGCCAGCAGGCCCGGGACTAGCGGGACTTCGAACACCGGGGAGCTGTTTTTT. This encodes CASRPGTSGTSNTGELFF.

The V gene is TRBV28, the J gene TRBJ2-1, with TRBD2 matching over 11 bases. J lost 3 bases, V lost 5 bases, and 6 bases had no gene match. The CDR3 sequence is 16 residues long. Looked up from germline, CDR1 is MDHEN and CDR2 is SYDVKM. CDR3 nucleotides: TGTGCCAGCAGTAGAAAGACTAGCGGGATCTACAATGAGCAGTTCTTC. Its protein product is CASSRKTSGIYNEQFF.

The chain is built from TRBV25-1 and TRBJ1-2; D possibly corresponds to TRBD1 (5 bases). CDR3 length: 11 amino acids. V gave up 4 bases and J gave up 9 bases, with 9 bases separating them. Germline assignment: CDR1 MGHDK and CDR2 SYGVNS. The DNA of the CDR3 is TGTGCCAGCAGTGCGGGGGTTCGCTACACCTTC. It yields the protein CASSAGVRYTF.